Following are 11 T cell receptor beta chains from one sample sequenced in a study of blood T cell repertoires in COVID-19. Clones were sequenced by immunoSEQ multiplex PCR, and TCRdb holds only the in-frame ones, with some missing. The repertoire holds 100,000 or so clones, with approximately 80% as singletons. Specimen: peripheral blood. These receptors were taken from a woman aged 70-85 years with acute or convalescent COVID-19.

The rearrangement joins TRBV4-3 to TRBJ2-2; a weak D match, TRBD1 (7 bases). Trimming pared 0 bases from V and 3 bases from J, leaving 11 bases between. The length of the CDR3 is 16 residues. CDR1 LGHNA and CDR2 YSLEER come from the germline V gene. CDR3 nucleotides: TGCGCCAGCAGCCAAGAGGCCAGGGGGGACACCGGGGAGCTGTTTTTT. Translating it yields CASSQEARGDTGELFF.

CDR3 bases: TGTGCCAGCACGGGACAGGGGGTAACTATGGGCTACACCTTC. The encoded protein is CASTGQGVTMGYTF. The V and J genes are TRBV2 and TRBJ1-2; 11 positions match TRBD1. Germline V gives CDR1 SNHLY, CDR2 FYNNEI. J was trimmed by 8 bases and V by 7 bases; bases with no gene match: 9. The CDR3 spans 14 residues.

The CDR3 DNA reads as TGTGCCAGCAGCTTGGAAGGGGACACCGGGGAGCTGTTTTTT. Residues: CASSLEGDTGELFF. The rearrangement links TRBV5-8 to TRBJ2-2; a possible D gene is TRBD1 (5 bases). CDR1 and CDR2 from the germline V gene are SGHTS and YDEGEE. V was cut by 0 bases and J by 3 bases, with 6 bases left in between. The CDR3 has 14 amino acids.

V gene TRBV30 combines with J gene TRBJ1-6; TRBD1 aligns across 9 bases. Germline V lookup: CDR1 GTSNPN, CDR2 SVGIG (reference sequence). V lost 5 bases, J lost 10 bases, and 9 bases stayed unmatched. The CDR3 runs to 14 residues. Here the CDR3 reads CAWAGQGTGSPLHF. The CDR3, as DNA: TGTGCCTGGGCGGGACAGGGAACAGGATCACCCCTCCACTTT.

This clone has more than one count but fewer than ten. Here the CDR3 reads CASIEGTGGEAFF. The CDR3 DNA is TGTGCCAGCATTGAGGGAACAGGGGGGGAAGCTTTCTTT. The chain has TRBV2 and TRBJ1-1; 8 nucleotides line up with TRBD1. CDR1 is SNHLY and CDR2 is FYNNEI in the germline V gene. The V gene end was trimmed by 7 bases and the J gene end by 8 bases; junction bases not matched to a gene: 9. This CDR3 has 13 residues.

The V and J genes are TRBV18 and TRBJ2-2, with 7 nucleotides matching TRBD2. The CDR3 runs to 16 residues. CDR1 is KGHSH and CDR2 is LQKENI in the germline V gene. V shed 4 bases, J shed 1 base, and the junction held 6 bases outside the gene matches. In nucleotides, the CDR3 is TGTGCCAGCTCACTCGTCCCTAGCGGGAACACCGGGGAGCTGTTTTTT. Protein product: CASSLVPSGNTGELFF.

This sequence joins TRBV5-1 and TRBJ2-7; TRBD2 is a possible D gene (6 bases). The CDR3 runs to 14 residues. CDR1 is SGHRS, CDR2 YFSETQ, per germline. V was trimmed by 4 bases and J by 1 base, leaving 12 bases between them. CDR3 residues: CASSGSGTSYEQYF. The CDR3, as DNA: TGCGCCAGCAGCGGTAGCGGTACTTCCTACGAGCAGTACTTC.

The V gene is TRBV4-3, the J gene TRBJ1-2; D possibly corresponds to TRBD1 (6 bases). There are 14 residues in the CDR3. Germline V CDR1 and CDR2: LGHNA, YSLEER. Trimming removed 1 base from V and 8 bases from J, with 14 bases in between. CDR3 sequence: CASSQAVGAEGYTF. In DNA form, the CDR3 reads TGCGCCAGCAGCCAAGCAGTGGGGGCTGAAGGCTACACCTTC.

The rearrangement joins TRBV19 to TRBJ1-2, with 8 bases matching TRBD1. J lost 4 bases, V lost 7 bases, and 11 bases had no gene match. Germline assignment: CDR1 LNHDA and CDR2 SQIVND (reference sequence). The CDR3 covers 15 residues. The CDR3: CASIDRGRWGYGYTF. The CDR3 region has the DNA TGTGCCAGTATTGACAGGGGAAGATGGGGCTATGGCTACACCTTC. Variable domain in full (rest from reference TRBV19 and TRBJ1-2): DGGITQSPKYLFRKEGQNVTLSCEQNLNHDAMYWYRQDPGQGLRLIYYSQIVNDFQKGDIAEGYSVSREKKESFPLTVTSAQKNPTAFYLCASIDRGRWGYGYTFGSGTRLTVV.

This chain connects TRBV7-2 to TRBJ2-7; 9 bases are a match to TRBD2. The V gene end was trimmed by 6 bases and the J gene end by 1 base; junction bases not matched to a gene: 10. From germline, CDR1 is SGHTA and CDR2 FQGNSA. The length of the CDR3 is 16 residues. CDR3 sequence: CASSRGGLARSYEQYF. Here the CDR3 DNA reads TGTGCCAGCAGTCGCGGTGGACTAGCGCGTTCCTACGAGCAGTACTTC. The whole variable domain, remainder taken from reference TRBV7-2 and TRBJ2-7, is GAGVSQSPSNKVTEKGKDVELRCDPISGHTALYWYRQSLGQGLEFLIYFQGNSAPDKSGLPSDRFSAERTGGSVSTLTIQRTQQEDSAVYLCASSRGGLARSYEQYFGPGTRLTVT.

The chain has TRBV7-2 and TRBJ1-5; D is undetermined. V was clipped by 1 base and J by 1 base, with 8 bases between them. The CDR3 has 15 residues. The germline V gene has CDR1 SGHTA and CDR2 FQGNSA. This chain's CDR3 is CASSLDGLSNQPQHF. CDR3 DNA: TGTGCCAGCAGCTTAGACGGGTTGAGCAATCAGCCCCAGCATTTT.